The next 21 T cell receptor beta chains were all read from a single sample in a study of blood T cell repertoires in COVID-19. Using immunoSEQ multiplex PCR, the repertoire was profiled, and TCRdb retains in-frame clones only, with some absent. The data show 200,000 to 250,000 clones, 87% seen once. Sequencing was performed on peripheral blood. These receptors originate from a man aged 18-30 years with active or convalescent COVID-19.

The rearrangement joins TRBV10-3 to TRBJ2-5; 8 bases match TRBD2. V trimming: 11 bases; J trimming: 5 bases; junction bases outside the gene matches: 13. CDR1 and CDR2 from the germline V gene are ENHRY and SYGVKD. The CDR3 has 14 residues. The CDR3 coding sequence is TGTGCCTCCTCCGGGACTAGTGGGATGGAGACCCAGTACTTC. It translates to CASSGTSGMETQYF.

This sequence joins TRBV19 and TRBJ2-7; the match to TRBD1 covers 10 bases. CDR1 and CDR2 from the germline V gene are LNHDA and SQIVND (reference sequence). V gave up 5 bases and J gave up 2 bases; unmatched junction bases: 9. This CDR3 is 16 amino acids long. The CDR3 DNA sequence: TGTGCCAGTAGTGGGACAGGGGAGCAACTGGCCTACGAGCAGTACTTC. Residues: CASSGTGEQLAYEQYF.

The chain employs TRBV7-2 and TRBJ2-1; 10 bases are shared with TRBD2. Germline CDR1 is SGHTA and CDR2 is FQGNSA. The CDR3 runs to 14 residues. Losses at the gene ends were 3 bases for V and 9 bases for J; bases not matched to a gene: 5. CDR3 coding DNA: TGTGCCAGCAGCTTGGCTAGCGGGAGAGGTGAGCAGTTCTTC. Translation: CASSLASGRGEQFF.

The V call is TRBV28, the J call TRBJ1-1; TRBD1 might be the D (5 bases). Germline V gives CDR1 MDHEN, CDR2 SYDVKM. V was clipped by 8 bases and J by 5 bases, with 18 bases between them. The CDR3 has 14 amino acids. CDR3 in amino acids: CASGPPQGTTEAFF. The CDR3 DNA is TGTGCCAGCGGCCCCCCCCAGGGTACGACTGAAGCTTTCTTT.

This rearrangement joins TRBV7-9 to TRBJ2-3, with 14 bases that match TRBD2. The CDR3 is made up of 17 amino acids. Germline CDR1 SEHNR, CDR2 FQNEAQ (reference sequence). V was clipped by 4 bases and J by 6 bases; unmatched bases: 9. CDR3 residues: CASSSPTSGGAGDTQYF. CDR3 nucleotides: TGTGCCAGCAGCTCGCCGACTAGCGGGGGGGCAGGGGATACGCAGTATTTT.

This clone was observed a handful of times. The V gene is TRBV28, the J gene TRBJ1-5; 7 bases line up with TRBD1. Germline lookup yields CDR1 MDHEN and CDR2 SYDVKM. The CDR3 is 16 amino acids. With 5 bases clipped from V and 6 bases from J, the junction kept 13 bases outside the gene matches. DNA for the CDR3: TGTGCCAGCAGTCCCGAGACAGGGATGGGGGCTCAGCCCCAGCATTTT. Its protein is CASSPETGMGAQPQHF.

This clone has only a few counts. Written as DNA, the CDR3 is TGCACCAGCAGCCAAGATTACCCTAACAGAAACTCCTACGAGCAGTACTTC. This sequence encodes CTSSQDYPNRNSYEQYF. The chain uses TRBV1 and TRBJ2-7; the listed D gene, TRBD1, was not tested against the DNA. TRBV1 is labeled a pseudogene. This CDR3 region has 17 residues.

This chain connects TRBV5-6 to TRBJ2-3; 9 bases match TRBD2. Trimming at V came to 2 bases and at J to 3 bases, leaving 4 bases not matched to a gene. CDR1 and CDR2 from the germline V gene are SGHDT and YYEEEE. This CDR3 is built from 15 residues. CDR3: CASSFKAGGTDTQYF. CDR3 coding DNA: TGTGCCAGCAGCTTCAAAGCGGGGGGTACAGATACGCAGTATTTT.

For the CDR3, the DNA is TGTGCCAGCAGCCGTGAATCGACTTATAATTCACCCCTCCACTTT. Amino acids: CASSRESTYNSPLHF. The chain combines TRBV6-2 or TRBV6-3 with TRBJ1-6; D not certain. Germline V gives CDR1 MNHEY, CDR2 SVGEGT. The V end was cut by 6 bases, the J end by 4 bases, with 13 bases between. This CDR3 is 15 amino acids long.

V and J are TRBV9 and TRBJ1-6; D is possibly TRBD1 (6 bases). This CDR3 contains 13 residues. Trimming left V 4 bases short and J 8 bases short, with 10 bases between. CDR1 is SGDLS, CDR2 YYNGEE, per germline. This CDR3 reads CASSTRTDSPLHF. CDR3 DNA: TGTGCCAGCAGCACCCGGACAGATTCACCCCTCCACTTT.

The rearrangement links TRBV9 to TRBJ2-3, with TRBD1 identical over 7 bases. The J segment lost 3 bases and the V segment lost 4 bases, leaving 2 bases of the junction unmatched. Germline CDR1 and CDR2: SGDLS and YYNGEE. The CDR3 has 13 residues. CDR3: CASSMTGTDTQYF. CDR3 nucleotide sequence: TGTGCCAGCAGCATGACAGGGACAGATACGCAGTATTTT.

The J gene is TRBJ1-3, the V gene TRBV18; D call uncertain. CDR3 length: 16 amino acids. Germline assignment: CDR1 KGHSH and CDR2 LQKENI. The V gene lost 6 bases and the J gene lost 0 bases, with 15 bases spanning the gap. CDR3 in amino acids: CASSRSRVGSGNTIYF. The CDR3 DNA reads TGTGCCAGCTCGCGTAGCCGGGTAGGCTCTGGAAACACCATATATTTT.

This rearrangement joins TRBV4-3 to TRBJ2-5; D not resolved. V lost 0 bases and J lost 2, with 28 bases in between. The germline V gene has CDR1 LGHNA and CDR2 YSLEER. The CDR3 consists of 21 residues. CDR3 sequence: CASSQDWIKSVFKERQETQYF. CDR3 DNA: TGCGCCAGCAGCCAAGACTGGATTAAATCCGTTTTTAAGGAGAGGCAAGAGACCCAGTACTTC.

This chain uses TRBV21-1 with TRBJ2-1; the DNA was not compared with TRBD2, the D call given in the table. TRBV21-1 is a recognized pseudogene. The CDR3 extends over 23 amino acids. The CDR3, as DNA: TGTGCCAGCAGCAAATCTATGACTCGGGAACGCCGACGAGCGAGAGGTGGGTACAATGAGCAGTTCTTC. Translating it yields CASSKSMTRERRRARGGYNEQFF.

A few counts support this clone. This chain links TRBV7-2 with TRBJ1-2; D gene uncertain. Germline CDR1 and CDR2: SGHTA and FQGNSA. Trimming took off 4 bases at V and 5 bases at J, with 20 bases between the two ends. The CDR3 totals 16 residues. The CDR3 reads CASSSYTAATGYGYTF. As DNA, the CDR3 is TGTGCCAGCAGCTCGTATACGGCGGCTACTGGGTATGGCTACACCTTC.

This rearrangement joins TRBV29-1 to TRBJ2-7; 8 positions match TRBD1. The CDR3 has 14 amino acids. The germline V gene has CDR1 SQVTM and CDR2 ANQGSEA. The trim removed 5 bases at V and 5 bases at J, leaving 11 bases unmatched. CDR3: CSVQGGTGADEQYF. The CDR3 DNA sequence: TGCAGCGTTCAAGGGGGGACAGGCGCCGACGAGCAGTACTTC.

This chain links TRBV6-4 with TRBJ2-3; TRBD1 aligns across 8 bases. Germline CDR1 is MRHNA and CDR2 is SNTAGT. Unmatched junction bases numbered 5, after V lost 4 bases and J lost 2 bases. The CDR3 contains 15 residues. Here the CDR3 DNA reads TGTGCCAGCAGTGTAGCAGGGGGCCCCACAGATACGCAGTATTTT. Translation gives CASSVAGGPTDTQYF.

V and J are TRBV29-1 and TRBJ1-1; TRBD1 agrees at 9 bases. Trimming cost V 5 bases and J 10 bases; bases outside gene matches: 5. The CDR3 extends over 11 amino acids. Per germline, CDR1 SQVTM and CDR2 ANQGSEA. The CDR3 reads CSVTDRGIAFF. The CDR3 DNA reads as TGCAGCGTTACAGACAGGGGGATAGCTTTCTTT.

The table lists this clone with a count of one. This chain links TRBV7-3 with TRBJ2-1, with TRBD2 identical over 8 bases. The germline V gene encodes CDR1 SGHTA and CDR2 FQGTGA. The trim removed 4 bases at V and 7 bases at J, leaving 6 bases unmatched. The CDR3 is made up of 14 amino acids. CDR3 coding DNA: TGTGCCAGCAGCTCGACCGGGGGGGCGAATGAGCAGTTCTTC. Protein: CASSSTGGANEQFF.

The CDR3 coding sequence is TGTGCCAGTAGTAGGACTGGAAAAGACGAGCAGTACTTC. Amino acid sequence: CASSRTGKDEQYF. The J gene is TRBJ2-7, the V gene TRBV19; perhaps TRBD2 as D (5 bases). CDR1 and CDR2 (germline): LNHDA, SQIVND (reference sequence). Deletions cut 4 bases from V and 5 bases from J, with 12 bases between. This CDR3 is built from 13 residues.

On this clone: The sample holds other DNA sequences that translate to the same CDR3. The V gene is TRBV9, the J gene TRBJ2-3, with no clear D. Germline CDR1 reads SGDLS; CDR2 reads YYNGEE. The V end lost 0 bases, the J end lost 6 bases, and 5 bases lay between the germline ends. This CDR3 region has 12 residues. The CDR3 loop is CASSVGGDTQYF. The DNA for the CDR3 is TGTGCCAGCAGCGTAGGAGGTGATACGCAGTATTTT.